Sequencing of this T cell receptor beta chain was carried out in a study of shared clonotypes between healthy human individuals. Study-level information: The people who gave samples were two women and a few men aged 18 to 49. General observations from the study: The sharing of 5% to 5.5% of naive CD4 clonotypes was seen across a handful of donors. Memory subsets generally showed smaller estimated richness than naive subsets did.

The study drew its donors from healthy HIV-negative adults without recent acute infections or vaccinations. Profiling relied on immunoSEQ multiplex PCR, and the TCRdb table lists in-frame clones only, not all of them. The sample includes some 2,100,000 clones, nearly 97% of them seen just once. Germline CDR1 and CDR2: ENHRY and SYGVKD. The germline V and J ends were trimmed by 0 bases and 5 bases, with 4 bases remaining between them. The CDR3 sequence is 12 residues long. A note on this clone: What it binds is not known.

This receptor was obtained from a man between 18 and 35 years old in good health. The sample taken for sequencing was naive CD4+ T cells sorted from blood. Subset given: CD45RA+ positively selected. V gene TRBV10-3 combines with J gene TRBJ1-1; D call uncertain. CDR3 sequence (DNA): TGTGCCATCAGTGAGTCCCCGACTGAAGCTTTCTTT. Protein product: CAISESPTEAFF.